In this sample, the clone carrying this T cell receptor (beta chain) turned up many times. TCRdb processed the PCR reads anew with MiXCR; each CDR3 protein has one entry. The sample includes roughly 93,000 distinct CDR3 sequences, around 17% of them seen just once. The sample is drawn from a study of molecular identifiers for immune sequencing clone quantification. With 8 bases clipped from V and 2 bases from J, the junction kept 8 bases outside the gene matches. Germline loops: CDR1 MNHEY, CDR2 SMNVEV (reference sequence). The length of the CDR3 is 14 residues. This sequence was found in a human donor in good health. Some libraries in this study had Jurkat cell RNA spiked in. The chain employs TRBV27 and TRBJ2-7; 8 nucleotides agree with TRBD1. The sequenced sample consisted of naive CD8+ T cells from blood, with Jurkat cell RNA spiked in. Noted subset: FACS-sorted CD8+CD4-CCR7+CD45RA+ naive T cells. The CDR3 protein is CASRTWDRTYEQYF. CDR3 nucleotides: TGTGCCAGCCGTACTTGGGACAGGACCTACGAGCAGTACTTC.